These T cell receptor beta chains were read from a single sample in a study of blood T cell repertoires in COVID-19. This table comes from immunoSEQ multiplex PCR, and its TCRdb copy is limited to in-frame clones, with some not included. The data contain 70,000 or so clones, over 80% of them seen just once; the ten biggest clones take up 10% to 15%. The sample consisted of peripheral blood. These receptors all come from a man between 50 and 59 years old with COVID-19, enrolled during active disease. CDR3s include the opening cysteine and the closing phenylalanine or tryptophan. The D gene is left open where the match is weak. Size values are once, few and many counts, or a class for expanded clones, and some rows have none.

v_gene: TRBV7-9; d_gene: TRBD1; abundance: -; j_gene: TRBJ2-6; CDR3nt: TGTGCCAGCAGCCACAAATCCGGGACAGGGGGCTTTGGGGCCAACGTCCTGACTTTC; CDR3aa: CASSHKSGTGGFGANVLTF
v_gene: TRBV2; d_gene: TRBD1; abundance: once; j_gene: TRBJ2-5; CDR3nt: TGTGCCAGCAAGCAGGACAGGGGGCGGAGGGAGACCCAGTACTTC; CDR3aa: CASKQDRGRRETQYF
v_gene: TRBV5-1; d_gene: TRBD1; abundance: -; j_gene: TRBJ1-2; CDR3nt: TGCGCCAGCAGAATAGACGGGACAGTCCATGGCTACACCTTC; CDR3aa: CASRIDGTVHGYTF
v_gene: TRBV9; d_gene: -; abundance: -; j_gene: TRBJ2-5; CDR3nt: TGTGCCAGCAGCGTAGATCTGGAGACCCAGTACTTC; CDR3aa: CASSVDLETQYF
v_gene: TRBV4-1; d_gene: TRBD2; abundance: -; j_gene: TRBJ2-2; CDR3nt: TGCGCCAGCAGCCAAGGGACTAGCTGGAACACCGGGGAGCTGTTTTTT; CDR3aa: CASSQGTSWNTGELFF
v_gene: TRBV12-3/TRBV12-4; d_gene: -; abundance: -; j_gene: TRBJ2-3; CDR3nt: TGTGCCAGCACCCTTGCAGATACGCAGTATTTT; CDR3aa: CASTLADTQYF
v_gene: TRBV6-5; d_gene: TRBD2; abundance: -; j_gene: TRBJ2-2; CDR3nt: TGTGCCAGCAGTTTCGCAACTAGCGGGGTCACCGGGGAGCTGTTTTTT; CDR3aa: CASSFATSGVTGELFF
v_gene: TRBV7-8; d_gene: -; abundance: few; j_gene: TRBJ1-6; CDR3nt: TGTGCCAGCAGCCCCGGCAGGCGCTACGGATCACCCCTCCACTTT; CDR3aa: CASSPGRRYGSPLHF
v_gene: TRBV28; d_gene: -; abundance: -; j_gene: TRBJ2-7; CDR3nt: TGTGCCAGCAGTCCAGGTGGGGAGCAGTACTTC; CDR3aa: CASSPGGEQYF
v_gene: TRBV25-1; d_gene: TRBD1; abundance: -; j_gene: TRBJ2-3; CDR3nt: TGTGCCAGCAGCGTAGGAAGGACAGGGCCCACAGATACGCAGTATTTT; CDR3aa: CASSVGRTGPTDTQYF
v_gene: TRBV7-2; d_gene: TRBD1; abundance: -; j_gene: TRBJ2-5; CDR3nt: TGTGCCAGCAGTTCAGACAGGGGGCGCCTGGAGACCCAGTACTTC; CDR3aa: CASSSDRGRLETQYF
v_gene: TRBV6-1; d_gene: TRBD2; abundance: -; j_gene: TRBJ2-7; CDR3nt: TGTGCCAGCAGTGAAGGACTAGCGGGAGGCTTGTCCTACGAGCAGTACTTC; CDR3aa: CASSEGLAGGLSYEQYF
v_gene: TRBV24-1; d_gene: -; abundance: -; j_gene: TRBJ2-1; CDR3nt: TGTGCCACCAGTGACCTGAGCGTTAGCTCCTACAATGAGCAGTTCTTC; CDR3aa: CATSDLSVSSYNEQFF
v_gene: TRBV23-1; d_gene: -; abundance: -; j_gene: TRBJ2-7; CDR3nt: TGCGCCAGCAGTCATGCTGGGTGGGAGCCCTACGAGCAGTACTTC; CDR3aa: CASSHAGWEPYEQYF
v_gene: TRBV24-1; d_gene: -; abundance: few; j_gene: TRBJ1-1; CDR3nt: TGTGCCACCAGTGCTAGTTCAGACAGCCGTGAAGCTTTCTTT; CDR3aa: CATSASSDSREAFF
v_gene: TRBV4-2; d_gene: TRBD2; abundance: -; j_gene: TRBJ2-1; CDR3nt: TGTGCCAGCAGCCACGGTAGCGGGAGGAGCTCCTACAATGAGCAGTTCTTC; CDR3aa: CASSHGSGRSSYNEQFF
v_gene: TRBV6-5; d_gene: -; abundance: -; j_gene: TRBJ1-1; CDR3nt: TGTGCCAGCAATCCCGGGGGGCAAGCTTTCTTT; CDR3aa: CASNPGGQAFF
v_gene: TRBV10-3; d_gene: -; abundance: -; j_gene: TRBJ1-2; CDR3nt: TGTGCCATCAGTGACGAGGGTAACTATGGCTACACCTTC; CDR3aa: CAISDEGNYGYTF
v_gene: TRBV5-1; d_gene: TRBD1; abundance: once; j_gene: TRBJ1-6; CDR3nt: TGCGCCAGCAAAAACAGGGGGAATTCACCCCTCCACTTT; CDR3aa: CASKNRGNSPLHF
v_gene: TRBV28; d_gene: TRBD2; abundance: -; j_gene: TRBJ2-1; CDR3nt: TGTGCCAGCAGTCAAGACCGGCGGGAGTGGTACAATGAGCAGTTCTTC; CDR3aa: CASSQDRREWYNEQFF
v_gene: TRBV18; d_gene: TRBD2; abundance: -; j_gene: TRBJ2-7; CDR3nt: TGTGCCAGCTCACCCAGCGGGACTCCATCCTACGAGCAGTACTTC; CDR3aa: CASSPSGTPSYEQYF
v_gene: TRBV4-1; d_gene: TRBD1; abundance: -; j_gene: TRBJ2-2; CDR3nt: TGCGCCAGCAGCCAAGTCCCGGGACAGGGGGCTTTCGGCGGGGAGCTGTTTTTT; CDR3aa: CASSQVPGQGAFGGELFF
v_gene: TRBV19; d_gene: TRBD1; abundance: few; j_gene: TRBJ1-4; CDR3nt: TGTGCCAGTAGGGACAGGGCCGGGACTAATGAAAAACTGTTTTTT; CDR3aa: CASRDRAGTNEKLFF
v_gene: TRBV5-1; d_gene: TRBD2; abundance: -; j_gene: TRBJ2-7; CDR3nt: TGCGCCAGCAGCCAGACTAGCGGAAGAACCTACGAGCAGTACTTC; CDR3aa: CASSQTSGRTYEQYF
v_gene: TRBV6-2/TRBV6-3; d_gene: -; abundance: -; j_gene: TRBJ2-1; CDR3nt: TGTGCCAGCAGTTACGTTTACGTGAAGGAGAGAACCAATGAGCAGTTCTTC; CDR3aa: CASSYVYVKERTNEQFF
v_gene: TRBV27; d_gene: TRBD2; abundance: -; j_gene: TRBJ2-1; CDR3nt: TGTGCCAGCAGTTTACTGTCGACTAGCGGGAGAACGAATGAGCAGTTCTTC; CDR3aa: CASSLLSTSGRTNEQFF
v_gene: TRBV30; d_gene: -; abundance: once; j_gene: TRBJ2-7; CDR3nt: TGTGCCCGCGGGGACAGCCACTCCTACGAGCAGTACTTC; CDR3aa: CARGDSHSYEQYF
v_gene: TRBV27; d_gene: TRBD2; abundance: -; j_gene: TRBJ2-6; CDR3nt: TGTGCCAGCAGATTGGCGGGGGGAAGTGGGGCCAACGTCCTGACTTTC; CDR3aa: CASRLAGGSGANVLTF
v_gene: TRBV18; d_gene: -; abundance: -; j_gene: TRBJ1-2; CDR3nt: TGTGCCAGCTCCCCCGGAGGACAGAGCTATGGCTACACCTTC; CDR3aa: CASSPGGQSYGYTF
v_gene: TRBV5-4; d_gene: TRBD1; abundance: -; j_gene: TRBJ1-1; CDR3nt: TGTGCCAGCAGCTTGGAGGGGGCAAGGAACACTGAAGCTTTCTTT; CDR3aa: CASSLEGARNTEAFF
v_gene: TRBV10-3; d_gene: -; abundance: -; j_gene: TRBJ2-7; CDR3nt: TGTGCCATCAGTGAGCGGAGCCTCGCCTCCTACGAGCAGTACTTC; CDR3aa: CAISERSLASYEQYF
v_gene: TRBV19; d_gene: -; abundance: few; j_gene: TRBJ2-5; CDR3nt: TGTGCCAGTAGTATAGATTGGGGGCGAGAGACCCAGTACTTC; CDR3aa: CASSIDWGRETQYF
v_gene: TRBV9; d_gene: TRBD2; abundance: -; j_gene: TRBJ2-6; CDR3nt: TGTGCCAGCAGCCAAGATAGCGGGGGCGTTGGGGCCAACGTCCTGACTTTC; CDR3aa: CASSQDSGGVGANVLTF
v_gene: TRBV6-1; d_gene: -; abundance: -; j_gene: TRBJ1-3; CDR3nt: TGTGCCAGCAGTGAAGCGCCAGGGACTTTCGGAAACACCATATATTTT; CDR3aa: CASSEAPGTFGNTIYF
v_gene: TRBV19; d_gene: TRBD1; abundance: few; j_gene: TRBJ2-3; CDR3nt: TGTGCCAGTAGTATATTCCCGGGACAGGGCACAGATACGCAGTATTTT; CDR3aa: CASSIFPGQGTDTQYF
v_gene: TRBV3-1/TRBV3-2; d_gene: -; abundance: -; j_gene: TRBJ2-4; CDR3nt: TGTGCCAGCAGCAATCTAGTTTACGGTTCGGCCAAAAACATTCAGTACTTC; CDR3aa: CASSNLVYGSAKNIQYF
v_gene: TRBV19; d_gene: TRBD1; abundance: -; j_gene: TRBJ2-3; CDR3nt: TGTGCCAGCAGGGACAGGGCGCGCACAGATACGCAGTATTTT; CDR3aa: CASRDRARTDTQYF